The 27 T cell receptor beta chains reported below all come from one sample, sequenced in a study of blood T cell repertoires in COVID-19. Generated by immunoSEQ multiplex PCR, the TCRdb table keeps only in-frame clones and is missing some. The table records about 16,000 clones, more than 75% of them present only once. Sequenced input: peripheral blood. All receptors come from a human donor with active COVID-19. The donor label of this sample is uncertain.

This chain links TRBV10-3 with TRBJ2-1, with 14 positions matching TRBD2. This CDR3 is 16 amino acids long. Germline V CDR1 and CDR2: ENHRY, SYGVKD. V gave up 4 bases and J gave up 8 bases; unmatched junction bases: 7. The CDR3 loop reads CAISATSGGAVDEQFF. The CDR3 coding sequence is TGTGCCATCAGTGCGACTAGCGGGGGGGCTGTCGATGAGCAGTTCTTC.

The chain links TRBV9 to TRBJ2-4, with D hard to call. The V gene's germline CDR1 is SGDLS and CDR2 YYNGEE. This CDR3 comprises 14 residues. Trimming removed 4 bases from V and 7 bases from J, with 15 bases in between. This CDR3 is CASSNSQAWNIQYF. CDR3 in DNA: TGTGCCAGCAGCAACTCGCAGGCCTGGAACATTCAGTACTTC.

The rearrangement joins TRBV7-3 to TRBJ2-3; D is unclear. The CDR3 extends over 15 amino acids. Germline CDR1 is SGHTA and CDR2 is FQGTGA. V shed 3 bases and J shed 0 bases, with 10 bases lying between them. The CDR3 loop is CASSLTYASTDTQYF. The CDR3 nucleotides read TGTGCCAGCAGCTTGACATATGCTAGCACAGATACGCAGTATTTT. Full variable domain (remainder filled in from reference TRBV7-3 and TRBJ2-3): GAGVSQTPSNKVTEKGKYVELRCDPISGHTALYWYRQSLGQGPEFLIYFQGTGAADDSGLPNDRFFAVRPEGSVSTLKIQRTERGDSAVYLCASSLTYASTDTQYFGPGTRLTVL.

J is TRBJ2-7 and V is TRBV7-8, with TRBD2 matching 10 bases. The CDR3 is made up of 15 amino acids. In germline, CDR1 is SGHVS, CDR2 FQNEAQ. V dropped 1 base and J dropped 3; count of bases not matched to a gene: 3. The CDR3 spells CASSLGASGGYEQYF. Written as DNA, the CDR3 is TGTGCCAGCAGCTTAGGGGCTAGCGGGGGCTACGAGCAGTACTTC.

This chain connects TRBV2 to TRBJ1-2; no clear D. Trimming took 2 bases from V and 5 from J, leaving 9 bases between them. Germline V gene data show CDR1 as SNHLY and CDR2 as FYNNEI. This CDR3 region has 13 residues. The CDR3 nucleotides are TGTGCCAGCAGTGAACGCGGACTATATGGCTACACCTTC. Encoded protein: CASSERGLYGYTF.

The rearrangement uses TRBV20-1 and TRBJ2-7, with 10 bases aligning to TRBD1. In germline, CDR1 is DFQATT, CDR2 SNEGSKA (reference sequence). V shed 3 bases, J shed 7 bases, and the junction held 9 bases outside the gene matches. This CDR3 has 14 residues. Here the CDR3 DNA reads TGCAGTGCTAGTTCCGGGACAGGGGTGGAAGAGCAGTACTTC. Translation: CSASSGTGVEEQYF.

The chain couples TRBV6-1 to TRBJ2-7; no reliable D call. Germline CDR1 MNHNS, CDR2 SASEGT. The length of the CDR3 is 15 residues. Deletions cut 3 bases from V and 0 bases from J, with 12 bases between. The CDR3 reads CASSDPRLSSYEQYF. The CDR3 region has the DNA TGTGCCAGCAGTGATCCCCGCCTTAGCTCCTACGAGCAGTACTTC.

The chain employs TRBV20-1 and TRBJ2-3; D is undetermined. V shed 3 bases and J shed 6 bases, with 7 bases lying between them. Germline values: CDR1 DFQATT, CDR2 SNEGSKA (reference sequence). CDR3 size: 11 residues. The CDR3 bases are TGCAGTGCTAGGGCCCGTGATACGCAGTATTTT. Its protein product is CSARARDTQYF.

The rearrangement links TRBV19 to TRBJ2-2, with D tentatively TRBD1 (6 bases). Germline CDR1 LNHDA, CDR2 SQIVND (reference sequence). Trimming stripped 2 bases from V and 5 bases from J, with 15 bases between. The CDR3 covers 16 residues. The CDR3 loop is CASSILGATGTGELFF. In DNA form, the CDR3 reads TGTGCCAGTAGTATATTGGGGGCCACGGGAACCGGGGAGCTGTTTTTT.

The chain carries TRBV5-6 and TRBJ1-3, with unresolved D. Germline V gene data show CDR1 as SGHDT and CDR2 as YYEEEE. Trimming removed 4 bases from V and 3 bases from J, with 20 bases in between. The CDR3 runs to 17 residues. DNA of the CDR3: TGTGCCAGCAGCCCCGGGCGTTTCGGGGTGGTTGGAAACACCATATATTTT. Its translation: CASSPGRFGVVGNTIYF.

V gene TRBV5-5 combines with J gene TRBJ1-2; TRBD1 matches at 7 bases. Germline V lookup: CDR1 SGHKS, CDR2 YYEKEE (reference sequence). This CDR3 is built from 16 residues. With V trimmed by 0 bases and J by 3 bases, 8 bases remained unmatched. The CDR3 loop reads CASSLDYRGSDYGYTF. The CDR3 region has the DNA TGTGCCAGCAGCTTGGATTACAGGGGATCCGACTATGGCTACACCTTC. The entire variable domain, with the rest obtained from reference TRBV5-5 and TRBJ1-2, is as follows: DAGVTQSPTHLIKTRGQQVTLRCSPISGHKSVSWYQQVLGQGPQFIFQYYEKEERGRGNFPDRFSARQFPNYSSELNVNALLLGDSALYLCASSLDYRGSDYGYTFGSGTRLTVV.

The V call is TRBV11-2, the J call TRBJ1-1, with 10 bases identical to TRBD1. The CDR3 runs 16 residues. Germline CDR1 and CDR2: SGHAT and FQNNGV. V dropped 5 bases and J dropped 0; count of bases not matched to a gene: 6. The chain's CDR3 is CASSQRTGGLNTEAFF. The DNA of the CDR3 is TGTGCCAGCAGCCAAAGGACAGGGGGTTTGAACACTGAAGCTTTCTTT.

The J gene is TRBJ2-2, the V gene TRBV9; D perhaps matches TRBD1 (5 bases). This CDR3 has 15 residues. Trimming left V 3 bases short and J 3 bases short, with 12 bases between. In germline, CDR1 is SGDLS, CDR2 YYNGEE. The chain's CDR3 is CASSDDRAYTGELFF. The DNA of the CDR3 is TGTGCCAGCAGCGATGACAGAGCTTACACCGGGGAGCTGTTTTTT.

V is TRBV15 and J is TRBJ2-7; D is ambiguous. The CDR3 loop spans 13 amino acids. V dropped 0 bases and J dropped 6 bases, with 9 bases sitting between them. From germline, CDR1 is LNHNV and CDR2 YYDKDF (reference sequence). The CDR3 loop reads CATSREVVSEQYF. CDR3 bases: TGTGCCACCAGCAGAGAGGTAGTTAGCGAGCAGTACTTC. Full variable domain (outside the CDR3, taken from reference TRBV15 and TRBJ2-7): DAMVIQNPRYQVTQFGKPVTLSCSQTLNHNVMYWYQQKSSQAPKLLFHYYDKDFNNEADTPDNFQSRRPNTSFCFLDIRSPGLGDTAMYLCATSREVVSEQYFGPGTRLTVT.

V is TRBV7-9 and J is TRBJ2-5; tentatively, D is TRBD2 (7 bases). The CDR3 has 15 residues. V was shortened by 4 bases and J by 2 bases, with 14 bases between the two germline ends. Germline V gene data show CDR1 as SEHNR and CDR2 as FQNEAQ (reference sequence). CDR3 nucleotides: TGTGCCAGCAGCTCCATGGGGGGGGCTCAAGAGACCCAGTACTTC. Translated: CASSSMGGAQETQYF.

V and J are TRBV7-3 and TRBJ2-1; no firm D call. This CDR3 has 11 amino acids. Germline values: CDR1 SGHTA, CDR2 FQGTGA. Trimming took 5 bases from V and 5 from J, leaving 4 bases between them. The CDR3 DNA sequence: TGTGCCAGCAGCATCGACAATGAGCAGTTCTTC. It is translated as CASSIDNEQFF.

The genes are TRBV29-1 and TRBJ1-2; unclear D gene. This CDR3 spans 12 amino acids. Germline V CDR1 and CDR2: SQVTM, ANQGSEA. The germline V and J ends were trimmed by 2 bases and 2 bases, with 6 bases remaining between them. The CDR3 DNA follows: TGCAGCGTTGAAAGAGTCAACTATGGCTACACCTTC. Amino acid sequence: CSVERVNYGYTF.

The chain recombines TRBV20-1 with TRBJ1-6; 8 nucleotides align to TRBD1. The germline gives CDR1 DFQATT, CDR2 SNEGSKA (reference sequence). V shed 3 bases, J shed 3 bases, and the junction held 4 bases outside the gene matches. This CDR3 comprises 15 residues. The chain's CDR3 is CSASPGGHYNSPLHF. In DNA, the CDR3 is TGCAGTGCTAGTCCAGGGGGCCACTATAATTCACCCCTCCACTTT.

V gene TRBV6-1 combines with J gene TRBJ2-1, with 7 positions matching TRBD1. Germline CDR1 reads MNHNS; CDR2 reads SASEGT. There are 16 residues in the CDR3. V gave up 4 bases and J gave up 7 bases; unmatched junction bases: 13. The CDR3 region is CASSVSQGVGYNEQFF. CDR3 coding DNA: TGTGCCAGCAGTGTATCTCAGGGGGTCGGGTATAATGAGCAGTTCTTC.

CDR3 sequence reads: CASSHPKGGGPGANVLTF. The CDR3 nucleotides are TGCGCCAGCAGCCACCCCAAAGGGGGGGGGCCTGGGGCCAACGTCCTGACTTTC. V gene TRBV4-3 combines with J gene TRBJ2-6; D may be TRBD2 (7 bases). This CDR3 has 18 amino acids. Germline V gives CDR1 LGHNA, CDR2 YSLEER. Trimming removed 3 bases at V and 2 bases at J, with 17 bases between.

The chain has TRBV5-1 and TRBJ1-2; TRBD1 matches at 8 bases. Germline CDR1 SGHRS, CDR2 YFSETQ. Trimming at V came to 3 bases and at J to 6 bases, leaving 10 bases not matched to a gene. The CDR3 is made up of 15 amino acids. The CDR3 region has the DNA TGCGCCAGCAGCTGGGAAGGCAGGGGGCAAGATGGCTACACCTTC. Residues: CASSWEGRGQDGYTF.

V and J are TRBV29-1 and TRBJ1-1; D call uncertain. Germline CDR1 and CDR2: SQVTM and ANQGSEA. The CDR3 totals 14 residues. CDR3 in DNA: TGCGGAGGCCCTGATCCTTCGGGGAACACTGAAGCTTTCTTT. Protein product: CGGPDPSGNTEAFF.

J is TRBJ2-5 and V is TRBV7-9; no reliable D call. This CDR3 has 12 residues. V was trimmed by 8 bases and J by 0 bases, leaving 7 bases between them. Looked up from germline, CDR1 is SEHNR and CDR2 is FQNEAQ (reference sequence). The CDR3 loop is CASEAYQETQYF. CDR3 nucleotides: TGTGCCAGCGAGGCGTACCAAGAGACCCAGTACTTC.

The chain joins TRBV6-2 or TRBV6-3 to TRBJ1-2; TRBD1 is a possible D gene (6 bases). Germline V gene sequence: CDR1 MNHEY, CDR2 SVGEGT. Trimming took off 5 bases at V and 8 bases at J, with 21 bases between the two ends. This CDR3 is 15 amino acids long. CDR3 region: CASSISTGGLYGYTF. DNA for the CDR3: TGTGCCAGCAGTATTTCGACAGGTGGACTTTACGGCTACACCTTC.

The CDR3 bases are TGCGCCAGCAGCTTGGGGGACAGGGCAGGCAGCTATGGCTACACCTTC. Translated, it gives CASSLGDRAGSYGYTF. The genes are TRBV5-1 and TRBJ1-2; 9 bases align to TRBD1. The V gene's germline CDR1 is SGHRS and CDR2 YFSETQ. The CDR3 totals 16 residues. V lost 0 bases and J lost 4; bases outside the gene matches: 7.

This chain joins TRBV6-2 or TRBV6-3 and TRBJ2-7; D may be TRBD1 (6 bases). The CDR3 is 16 residues long. Germline CDR1 MNHEY, CDR2 SVGEGT. V lost 6 bases and J lost 2, with 20 bases in between. The CDR3 sequence is CASRPGTNDSTYEQYF. CDR3 sequence (DNA): TGTGCCAGCAGACCTGGGACAAACGATTCCACCTACGAGCAGTACTTC.

The chain employs TRBV19 and TRBJ2-7; D gene uncertain. The CDR3 covers 13 residues. CDR1 and CDR2 from the germline V gene are LNHDA and SQIVND (reference sequence). The germline V and J ends were trimmed by 6 bases and 3 bases, with 12 bases remaining between them. CDR3 sequence (DNA): TGTGCCAGTAGCAATCAGCGCAACTACGAGCAGTACTTC. It translates to CASSNQRNYEQYF.